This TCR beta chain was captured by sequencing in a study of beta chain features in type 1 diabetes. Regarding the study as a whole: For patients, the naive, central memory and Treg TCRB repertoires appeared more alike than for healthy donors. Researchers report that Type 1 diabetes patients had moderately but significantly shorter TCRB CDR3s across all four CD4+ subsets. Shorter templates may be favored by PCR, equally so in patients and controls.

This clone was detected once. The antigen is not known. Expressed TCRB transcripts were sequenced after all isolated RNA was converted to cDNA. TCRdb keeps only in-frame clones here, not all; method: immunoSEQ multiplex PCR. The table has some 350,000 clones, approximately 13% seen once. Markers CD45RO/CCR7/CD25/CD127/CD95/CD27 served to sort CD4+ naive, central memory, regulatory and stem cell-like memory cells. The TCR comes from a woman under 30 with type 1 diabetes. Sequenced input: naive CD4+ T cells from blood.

The CDR3 spells CALRRGGGETQYF. DNA for the CDR3: TGTGCTCTTAGGAGGGGAGGGGGAGAGACCCAGTACTTC. The chain is built from TRBV2 and TRBJ2-5; D perhaps matches TRBD2 (7 bases). Germline CDR1 SNHLY, CDR2 FYNNEI. The CDR3 is 13 residues long.